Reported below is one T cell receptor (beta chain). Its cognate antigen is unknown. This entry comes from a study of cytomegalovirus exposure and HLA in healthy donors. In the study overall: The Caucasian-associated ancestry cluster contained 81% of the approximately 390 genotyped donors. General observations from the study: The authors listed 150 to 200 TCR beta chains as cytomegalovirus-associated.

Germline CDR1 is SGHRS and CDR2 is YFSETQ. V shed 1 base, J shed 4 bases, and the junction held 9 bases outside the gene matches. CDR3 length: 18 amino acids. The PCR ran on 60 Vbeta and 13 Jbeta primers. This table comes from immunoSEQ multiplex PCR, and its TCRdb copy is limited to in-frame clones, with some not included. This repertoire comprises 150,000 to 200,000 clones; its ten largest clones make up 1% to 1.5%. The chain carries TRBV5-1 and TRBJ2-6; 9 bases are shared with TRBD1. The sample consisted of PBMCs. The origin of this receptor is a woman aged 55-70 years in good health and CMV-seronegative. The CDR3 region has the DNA TGCGCCAGCAGCTTGCGCACACAGGGGGCGCCCGGGGCCAACGTCCTGACTTTC. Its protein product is CASSLRTQGAPGANVLTF.